Shown below are 17 T cell receptor beta chains from a single sample sequenced in a study of CD8+ T cells in alopecia areata. Treatment: oral pan-JAK inhibitor, 5-10 mg twice daily. RNA extraction and reverse transcription yielded cDNA as sequencing template. The assay was immunoSEQ multiplex PCR, and TCRdb's table has in-frame clones only and misses some. The profile shows some 220,000 clones, 50% to 70% of them singletons. The sequences come from CD4+ T cells sorted from blood, collected at week 4, from a patient treated with tofacitinib. These receptors were obtained from a human donor with alopecia areata.

V usage is TRBV5-1 and J usage is TRBJ1-6; 9 bases fit TRBD1. CDR3 size: 13 residues. J gave up 7 bases and V 9 bases, and 5 bases lay outside the gene matches. Per the germline V gene, CDR1 is SGHRS and CDR2 is YFSETQ. The CDR3 region has the DNA TGCGCCAAAGGACAGGGGAGGAATTCACCCCTCCACTTT. This encodes CAKGQGRNSPLHF.

The sample holds a few counts of this clone. CDR3 loop: CASSSFRGLKETQYF. For the CDR3, the DNA is TGTGCCAGCAGCTCCTTCCGGGGCCTAAAAGAGACCCAGTACTTC. The gene calls are TRBV7-2 and TRBJ2-5, with D possibly being TRBD1 or TRBD2 (5 bases each). The CDR3 runs 15 residues. Trimming shortened V by 4 bases and J by 3 bases, and 15 bases separated the two germline ends. Germline-derived CDR1 and CDR2 are SGHTA and FQGNSA.

This clone was detected a few times. This chain links TRBV29-1 with TRBJ2-3, with 13 bases lining up with TRBD2. The CDR3 has 15 amino acids. V gave up 4 bases and J gave up 1 base; unmatched junction bases: 2. Germline assignment: CDR1 SQVTM and CDR2 ANQGSEA. CDR3: CSVGLAGGRTDTQYF. The CDR3 coding sequence is TGCAGCGTTGGACTAGCGGGGGGACGCACAGATACGCAGTATTTT.

There are many counts of this clone. The chain recombines TRBV4-3 with TRBJ2-3, with 7 bases fitting TRBD2. Germline V gene data show CDR1 as LGHNA and CDR2 as YSLEER. V lost 4 bases and J lost 3; bases outside the gene matches: 7. The CDR3 sequence is 15 residues long. The CDR3 DNA follows: TGCGCCAGCAGCCTAGGACTAGTCGCAACAGATACGCAGTATTTT. Translated, it gives CASSLGLVATDTQYF.

This clone was found a few times. The CDR3 is CASRETSLPYEQFF. In nucleotides, the CDR3 is TGTGCCAGCAGGGAGACTAGCCTACCGTATGAGCAGTTCTTC. V gene TRBV6-6 combines with J gene TRBJ2-1; 7 nucleotides line up with TRBD2. Germline-derived CDR1 and CDR2 are MNHNY and SVGAGI (reference sequence). V gave up 6 bases and J gave up 8 bases; unmatched junction bases: 10. CDR3 length: 14 amino acids.

The chain carries TRBV4-3 and TRBJ1-2, with a weak D call TRBD1 (6 bases). V gave up 5 bases and J gave up 4 bases, with 14 bases separating them. The germline V gene encodes CDR1 LGHNA and CDR2 YSLEER. This CDR3 region has 14 residues. Written as DNA, the CDR3 is TGCGCCAGCAGCTTACGGACAGACTCCTATGGCTACACCTTC. This sequence encodes CASSLRTDSYGYTF.

This clone has more than one count but fewer than ten. The J gene is TRBJ2-7, the V gene TRBV4-3; D is perhaps TRBD1 or TRBD2 (5 bases each). Germline loops: CDR1 LGHNA, CDR2 YSLEER. V dropped 0 bases and J dropped 3 bases, with 12 bases sitting between them. The CDR3 contains 15 residues. The CDR3 coding sequence is TGCGCCAGCAGCCAAGAAGGGCGTGGGGGCTACGAGCAGTACTTC. This encodes CASSQEGRGGYEQYF.

In DNA form, the CDR3 reads TGTGCCAGCAGCTTACATGGGGCAGGACCCTACGAGCAGTACTTC. This translates into CASSLHGAGPYEQYF. The rearrangement uses TRBV11-2 and TRBJ2-7; weak D call: TRBD1 (5 bases). Germline loops: CDR1 SGHAT, CDR2 FQNNGV. V lost 2 bases, J lost 2 bases, and 13 bases lay in between. This CDR3 is built from 15 residues.

This clone was counted between two and nine times. The chain carries TRBV6-4 and TRBJ1-2; the D is unclear. The V gene lost 0 bases and the J gene lost 6 bases, with 8 bases spanning the gap. This CDR3 has 13 amino acids. Germline CDR1 MRHNA, CDR2 SNTAGT. CDR3 bases: TGTGCCAGCAGTGACTCGCCGAGGGATGGCTACACCTTC. Its protein is CASSDSPRDGYTF.

This chain links TRBV10-3 with TRBJ1-2; 9 bases match TRBD1. The germline CDR1 and CDR2 sequences are ENHRY and SYGVKD. With 7 bases clipped from V and 3 bases from J, the junction kept 3 bases outside the gene matches. The CDR3 extends over 13 amino acids. The CDR3 reads CAIKRQGDYGYTF. CDR3 nucleotides: TGTGCCATCAAGCGACAGGGGGACTATGGCTACACCTTC.

CDR3: CAISEGDNTDTQYF. CDR3 nucleotide sequence: TGTGCCATCAGTGAGGGAGACAACACAGATACGCAGTATTTT. The chain has TRBV10-3 and TRBJ2-3; D unresolved. The CDR3 sequence is 14 residues long. The V gene's germline CDR1 is ENHRY and CDR2 SYGVKD. Trimming stripped 2 bases from V and 2 bases from J, with 8 bases between.

The chain is built from TRBV29-1 and TRBJ1-1, with a possible D match to TRBD1 (6 bases). Trimming took off 4 bases at V and 7 bases at J, with 13 bases between the two ends. Germline V gene data show CDR1 as SQVTM and CDR2 as ANQGSEA. The CDR3 has 12 amino acids. CDR3 sequence (DNA): TGCAGCGTTGCAGGGGCCAATATTGAAGCTTTCTTT. This sequence encodes CSVAGANIEAFF.

This rearrangement joins TRBV15 to TRBJ2-7, with 8 bases fitting TRBD1. This CDR3 is built from 15 residues. Unmatched junction bases numbered 4, after V lost 1 base and J lost 2 bases. The V gene's germline CDR1 is LNHNV and CDR2 YYDKDF (reference sequence). The CDR3 reads CATSRVGQGPYEQYF. Written as DNA, the CDR3 is TGTGCCACCAGCAGAGTAGGACAGGGTCCCTACGAGCAGTACTTC.

This rearrangement joins TRBV5-1 to TRBJ2-5; D not certain. V was pared by 0 bases and J by 2 bases, with 11 bases between. The CDR3 loop spans 15 amino acids. In germline, CDR1 is SGHRS, CDR2 YFSETQ. The CDR3 coding sequence is TGCGCCAGCAGCTTGGCCTCACGGAAACAAGAGACCCAGTACTTC. Translating it yields CASSLASRKQETQYF.

This clone was seen more than once but under ten times. CDR3 residues: CASSLRTTPRGEQYF. The CDR3 region has the DNA TGTGCCAGCAGCCTCCGTACTACCCCCCGTGGCGAGCAGTACTTC. This chain connects TRBV7-2 to TRBJ2-7; unclear D gene. CDR3 size: 15 residues. The V end was cut by 5 bases, the J end by 6 bases, with 20 bases between. CDR1 is SGHTA, CDR2 FQGNSA, per germline.

This clone was counted only a few times. The chain's CDR3 is CASSQEPDRTQGPQHF. CDR3 DNA: TGCGCCAGCAGCCAAGAACCGGACAGGACTCAGGGGCCCCAGCATTTT. J is TRBJ1-5 and V is TRBV4-3; TRBD1 aligns across 7 bases. Germline-derived CDR1 and CDR2 are LGHNA and YSLEER. V shed 0 bases, J shed 9 bases, and the junction held 11 bases outside the gene matches. The length of the CDR3 is 16 residues.

This clone appeared a few times. The genes are TRBV29-1 and TRBJ1-1; D might be TRBD1 (5 bases). CDR3 length equals 13 residues. With 6 bases removed from V and 7 bases from J, the gap between germline ends came to 18 bases. Per the germline V gene, CDR1 is SQVTM and CDR2 is ANQGSEA. The CDR3: CSVYKTVNLEAFF. In DNA, the CDR3 is TGCAGCGTCTACAAGACAGTGAACCTTGAAGCTTTCTTT.